The clone carrying this TCR beta chain has a single count. The data derive from a study of T cell changes during pregnancy in multiple sclerosis. The method was immunoSEQ multiplex PCR; TCRdb's version includes in-frame clones alone and lacks a portion of them. Of tens of thousands of clones listed, 91% were seen once; the top ten hold 1% to 1.5%. Looked up from germline, CDR1 is SGHTS and CDR2 is YDEGEE. This CDR3 has 15 residues. Trimming left V 0 bases short and J 4 bases short, with 13 bases between. The V gene is TRBV5-8, the J gene TRBJ2-5; D may be TRBD2 (5 bases). Material: peripheral blood, obtained after pregnancy. The receptor was isolated from a female donor in good health, enrolled as a control in a pregnancy study. The CDR3 loop reads CASSLVGNVIETQYF. CDR3 in DNA: TGTGCCAGCAGCTTGGTCGGGAATGTAATAGAGACCCAGTACTTC.